This T cell receptor beta chain was sequenced for a study of blood T cell repertoires in COVID-19. Study overall: T cells, B-cell-depleted T cells, or PBMCs supplied cDNA or gDNA.

Germline V gene sequence: CDR1 KGHSH, CDR2 LQKENI. The V segment lost 3 bases and the J segment 7 bases; nucleotides outside the gene matches: 7. The CDR3 has 16 amino acids. In the original workflow: Estimates of nucleated cell counts were drawn from the amplification of reference gene primers. The protocol was immunoSEQ multiplex PCR, while the TCRdb copy is restricted to in-frame clones and leaves out a portion. That table supplies the V and J calls and clone size; D and trimming were determined from the DNA. The sample lists 160,000 or so clones, about 90% seen once, with roughly 4.1% in the top ten.

The chain couples TRBV18 to TRBJ1-6; TRBD1 aligns across 9 bases. The sample consisted of peripheral blood. This clonotype was sampled from a woman in her 70s with acute or convalescent COVID-19. CDR3 residues: CASSPRTGEPNSPLHF. CDR3 DNA sequence: TGTGCCAGCTCACCTCGGACAGGGGAGCCGAATTCACCCCTCCACTTT.